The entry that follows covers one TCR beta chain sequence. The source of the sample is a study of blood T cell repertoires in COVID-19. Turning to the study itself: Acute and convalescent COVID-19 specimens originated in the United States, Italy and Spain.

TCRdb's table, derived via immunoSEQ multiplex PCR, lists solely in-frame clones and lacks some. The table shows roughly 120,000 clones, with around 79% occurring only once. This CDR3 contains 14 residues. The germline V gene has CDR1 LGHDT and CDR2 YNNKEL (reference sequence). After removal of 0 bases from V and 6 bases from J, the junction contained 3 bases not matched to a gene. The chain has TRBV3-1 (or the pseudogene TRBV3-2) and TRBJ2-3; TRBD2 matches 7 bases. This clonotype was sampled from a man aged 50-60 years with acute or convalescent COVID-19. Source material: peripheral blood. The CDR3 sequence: CASSQDRLADTQYF. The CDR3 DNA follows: TGTGCCAGCAGCCAAGACCGACTAGCCGATACGCAGTATTTT.